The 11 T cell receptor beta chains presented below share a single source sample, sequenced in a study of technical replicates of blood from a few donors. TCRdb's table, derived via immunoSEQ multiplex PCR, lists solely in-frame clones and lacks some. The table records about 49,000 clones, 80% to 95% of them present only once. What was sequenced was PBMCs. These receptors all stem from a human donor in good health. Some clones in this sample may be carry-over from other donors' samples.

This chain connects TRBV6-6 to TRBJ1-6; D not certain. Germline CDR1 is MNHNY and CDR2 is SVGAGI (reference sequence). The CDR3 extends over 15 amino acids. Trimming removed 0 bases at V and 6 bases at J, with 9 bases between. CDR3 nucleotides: TGTGCCAGCAGTTACTCCCCCCAGGTTAATTCACCCCTCCACTTT. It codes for CASSYSPQVNSPLHF.

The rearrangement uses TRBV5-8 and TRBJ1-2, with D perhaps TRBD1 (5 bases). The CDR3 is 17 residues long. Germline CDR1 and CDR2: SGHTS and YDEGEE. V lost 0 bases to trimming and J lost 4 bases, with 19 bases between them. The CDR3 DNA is TGTGCCAGCAGCTTGGCCCAGGGTGCTGTAATTGTCTATGGCTACACCTTC. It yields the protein CASSLAQGAVIVYGYTF.

The CDR3 bases are TGTGCCATCAGTGAAAACAGGGGGGATCAGCCCCAGCATTTT. Amino acids: CAISENRGDQPQHF. This chain uses TRBV10-3 with TRBJ1-5, with TRBD1 matching 8 bases. Germline lookup yields CDR1 ENHRY and CDR2 SYGVKD. With V trimmed by 3 bases and J by 5 bases, 3 bases remained unmatched. The CDR3 sequence is 14 residues long.

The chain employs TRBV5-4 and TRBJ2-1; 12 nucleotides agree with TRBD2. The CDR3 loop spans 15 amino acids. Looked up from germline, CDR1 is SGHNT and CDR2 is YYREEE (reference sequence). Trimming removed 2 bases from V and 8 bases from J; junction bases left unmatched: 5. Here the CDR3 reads CASSLSSGGAYEQFF. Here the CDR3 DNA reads TGTGCCAGCAGCTTATCTAGCGGGGGGGCTTATGAGCAGTTCTTC. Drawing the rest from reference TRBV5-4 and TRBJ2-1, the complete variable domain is ETGVTQSPTHLIKTRGQQVTLRCSSQSGHNTVSWYQQALGQGPQFIFQYYREEENGRGNFPPRFSGLQFPNYSSELNVNALELDDSALYLCASSLSSGGAYEQFFGPGTRLTVL.

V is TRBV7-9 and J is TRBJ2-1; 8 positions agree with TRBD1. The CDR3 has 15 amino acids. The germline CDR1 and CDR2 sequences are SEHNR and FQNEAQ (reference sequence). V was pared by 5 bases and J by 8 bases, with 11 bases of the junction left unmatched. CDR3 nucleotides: TGTGCCAGCAGCCTCGGACAGGGATTGTATGATGAGCAGTTCTTC. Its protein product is CASSLGQGLYDEQFF.

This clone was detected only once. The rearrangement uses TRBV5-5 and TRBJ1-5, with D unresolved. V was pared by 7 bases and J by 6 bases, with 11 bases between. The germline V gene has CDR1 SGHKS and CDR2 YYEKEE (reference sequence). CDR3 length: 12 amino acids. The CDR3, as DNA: TGTGCCAGCCCGTTCGTTTGTCAGCCCCAGCATTTT. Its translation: CASPFVCQPQHF.

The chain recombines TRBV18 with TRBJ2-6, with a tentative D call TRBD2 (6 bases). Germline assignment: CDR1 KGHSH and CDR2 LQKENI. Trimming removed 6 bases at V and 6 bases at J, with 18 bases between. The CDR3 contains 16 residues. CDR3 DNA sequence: TGTGCCAGCTCCCAGACGCGGGATAGTGCGGCCAACGTCCTGACTTTC. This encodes CASSQTRDSAANVLTF.

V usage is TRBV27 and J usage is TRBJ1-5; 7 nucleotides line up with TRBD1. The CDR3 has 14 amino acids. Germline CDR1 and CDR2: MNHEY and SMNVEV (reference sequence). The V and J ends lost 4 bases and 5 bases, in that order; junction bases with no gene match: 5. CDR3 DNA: TGTGCCAGCAGTTCCGACAGGGCCTATCAGCCCCAGCATTTT. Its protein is CASSSDRAYQPQHF.

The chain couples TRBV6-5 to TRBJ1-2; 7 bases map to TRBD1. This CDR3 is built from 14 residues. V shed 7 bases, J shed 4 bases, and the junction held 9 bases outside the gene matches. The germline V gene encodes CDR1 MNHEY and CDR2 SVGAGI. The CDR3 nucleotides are TGTGCCAGCACCAAAACAGGGGTGGGCTATGGCTACACCTTC. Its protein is CASTKTGVGYGYTF.

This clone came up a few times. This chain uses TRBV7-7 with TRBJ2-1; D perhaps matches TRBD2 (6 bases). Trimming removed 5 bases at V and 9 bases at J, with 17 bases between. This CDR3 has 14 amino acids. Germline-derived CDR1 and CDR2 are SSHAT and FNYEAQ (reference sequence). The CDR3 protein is CASSASGGPSEQFF. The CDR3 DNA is TGTGCCAGCAGCGCCAGCGGAGGGCCCAGTGAGCAGTTCTTC.

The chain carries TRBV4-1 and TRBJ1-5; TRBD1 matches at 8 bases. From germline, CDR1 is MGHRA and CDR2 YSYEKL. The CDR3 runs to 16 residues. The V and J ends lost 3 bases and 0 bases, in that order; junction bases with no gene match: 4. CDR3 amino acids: CASSQYRGFSNQPQHF. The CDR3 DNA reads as TGCGCCAGCAGCCAGTACAGGGGGTTTAGCAATCAGCCCCAGCATTTT.